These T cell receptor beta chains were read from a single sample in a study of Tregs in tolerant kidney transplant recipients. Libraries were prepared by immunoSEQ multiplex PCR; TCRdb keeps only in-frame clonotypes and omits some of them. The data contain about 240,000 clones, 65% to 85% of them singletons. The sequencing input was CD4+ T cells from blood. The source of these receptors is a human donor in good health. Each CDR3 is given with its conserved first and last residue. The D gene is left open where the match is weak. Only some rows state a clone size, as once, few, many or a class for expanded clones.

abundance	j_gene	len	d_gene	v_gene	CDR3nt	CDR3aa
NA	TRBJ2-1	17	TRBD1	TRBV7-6	TGTGCCAGCAGCTTACTTAAGACCGGGACAGGGTCGAATGAGCAGTTCTTC	CASSLLKTGTGSNEQFF
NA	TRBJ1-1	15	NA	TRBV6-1	TGTGCCAGCAGTGAAGCGGCAGCCGGGAGCACTGAAGCTTTCTTT	CASSEAAAGSTEAFF
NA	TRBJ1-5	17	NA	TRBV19	TGTGCCAGTAGTATAGTATCTGGGGGGCCGACCAATCAGCCCCAGCATTTT	CASSIVSGGPTNQPQHF
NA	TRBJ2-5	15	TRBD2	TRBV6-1	TGTGCCAGCACCGGCGGGAGGGCAGGAAAAGAGACCCAGTACTTC	CASTGGRAGKETQYF
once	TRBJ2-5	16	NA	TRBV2	TGTGCCAGCAGGCGTCCCGGGACTCCTACGGCGGAGACCCAGTACTTC	CASRRPGTPTAETQYF
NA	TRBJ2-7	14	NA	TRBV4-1	TGCGCCAGCAGTCCCGGGACCGAGGAATGGAAGCAGTACTTC	CASSPGTEEWKQYF
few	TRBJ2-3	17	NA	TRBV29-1	TGCAGCGTTGGAACAGGGCCCCTGCTAATGAACACAGATACGCAGTATTTT	CSVGTGPLLMNTDTQYF
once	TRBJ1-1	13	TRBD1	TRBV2	TGTGCCAGCGGCCGACAGGGGGGCACTGAAGCTTTCTTT	CASGRQGGTEAFF
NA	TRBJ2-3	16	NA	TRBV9	TGTGCCAGCAGCGTAGTAGCAGGAGCTGTGGCAGATACGCAGTATTTT	CASSVVAGAVADTQYF
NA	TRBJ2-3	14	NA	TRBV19	TGTGCCAGTAGTCTAGGTTTTCTGATCGATACGCAGTATTTT	CASSLGFLIDTQYF
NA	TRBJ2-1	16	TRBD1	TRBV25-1	TGTGCCAGCAGTCAGTCTGGGGGGACAGGGGGGAATGAGCAGTTCTTC	CASSQSGGTGGNEQFF
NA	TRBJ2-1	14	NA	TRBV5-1	TGCGCCAGCAGCATACAGACTACCCCCAATGAGCAGTTCTTC	CASSIQTTPNEQFF
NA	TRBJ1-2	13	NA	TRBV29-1	TGCAGCATCGGGAGGGTAGAGGACTATGGCTACACCTTC	CSIGRVEDYGYTF
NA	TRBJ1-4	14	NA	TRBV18	TGTGCCAGCTCACCACGGGGGACTAATGAAAAACTGTTTTTT	CASSPRGTNEKLFF
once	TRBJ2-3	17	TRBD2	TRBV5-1	TGCGCCAGCAGCTTGAGGCGGGGGGAGTCTCACACAGATACGCAGTATTTT	CASSLRRGESHTDTQYF
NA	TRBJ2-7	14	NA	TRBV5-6	TGTGCCAGCTCGCTTCTCACTTTCTCCTACGAGCAGTACTTC	CASSLLTFSYEQYF
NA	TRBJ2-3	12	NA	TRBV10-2	TGCGCCAGCCGGCATGACACAGATACGCAGTATTTT	CASRHDTDTQYF
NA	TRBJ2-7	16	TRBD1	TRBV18	TGTGCCAGCTCACCGTTGGACAGGGGGCCAAATAGTATGTTAAACTTC	CASSPLDRGPNSMLNF
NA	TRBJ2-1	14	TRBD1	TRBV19	TGTGCCAGTAGTCTCCCTAACAGGGGCAATGAGCAGTTCTTC	CASSLPNRGNEQFF
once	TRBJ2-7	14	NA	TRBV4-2	TGTGCCAGCAGCCAAGATCTCGCCGCCTACGAGCAGTACTTC	CASSQDLAAYEQYF
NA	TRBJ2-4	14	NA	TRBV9	TGTGCCAGCAGCGTAGGGACAGACAAAAACATTCAGTACTTC	CASSVGTDKNIQYF
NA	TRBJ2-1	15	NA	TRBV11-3	TGTGCCAGCAGCTTAGGGGGGAGCTCCTACAATGAGCAGTTCTTC	CASSLGGSSYNEQFF
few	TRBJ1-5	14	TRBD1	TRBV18	TGTGCCAGCTCACCAAACCAGGGGGATAAGCCCCAGCATTTT	CASSPNQGDKPQHF
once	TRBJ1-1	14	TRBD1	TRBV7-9	TGTGCCAGCAGCATAATGACAGGGGCGGGTTCTGCTTTCTTT	CASSIMTGAGSAFF
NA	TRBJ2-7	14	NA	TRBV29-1	TGCAGCGTTGAGGGCGGAGACTTATCCTACGAGCAGTACTTC	CSVEGGDLSYEQYF
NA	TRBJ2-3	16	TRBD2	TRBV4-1	TGCGCCAGCAGCCAAGCTACGGGGGGGGGCACAGATACGCAGTATTTT	CASSQATGGGTDTQYF
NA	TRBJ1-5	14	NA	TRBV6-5	TGTGCCAGCAGTGGAGGTGGGGGCAATCAGCCCCAGCATTTT	CASSGGGGNQPQHF
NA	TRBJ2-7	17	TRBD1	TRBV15	TGTGCCACCAGCAGAGATCGGACAGGGCCGAACTCCTACGAGCAGTACTTC	CATSRDRTGPNSYEQYF
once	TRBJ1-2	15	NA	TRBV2	TGTGCCAGCAGGAGGAACCGGGGGGATGACTATGGCTACACCTTC	CASRRNRGDDYGYTF
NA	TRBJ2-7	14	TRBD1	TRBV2	TGTGCCAGCACCCGGACAGGGAGCTCCTACGAGCAGTACTTC	CASTRTGSSYEQYF
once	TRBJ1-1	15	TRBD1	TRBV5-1	TGCGCCAGCAGCTTGCAGACAGGGACGAACACTGAAGCTTTCTTT	CASSLQTGTNTEAFF
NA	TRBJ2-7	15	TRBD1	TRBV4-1	TGCGCCAGCAGCCAAGGGGACAGGGGGCTCGCAGGGCAGTACTTC	CASSQGDRGLAGQYF
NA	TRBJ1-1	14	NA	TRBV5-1	TGCGCCAGCAGCTTGGCGGGTGAGAACACTGAAGCTTTCTTT	CASSLAGENTEAFF
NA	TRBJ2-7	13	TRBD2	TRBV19	TGTGCCAGTAGCGGTACTAGCGGCTACGAGCAGTACTTC	CASSGTSGYEQYF
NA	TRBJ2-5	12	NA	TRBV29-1	TGCAGCGTTGAAGACACAACGGAGACCCAGTACTTC	CSVEDTTETQYF
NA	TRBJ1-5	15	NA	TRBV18	TGTGCCAGCTCACCGAGTCAGGGAAGCAATCAGCCCCAGCATTTT	CASSPSQGSNQPQHF
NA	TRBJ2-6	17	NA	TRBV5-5	TGTGCCAGCAGCTTGGGGTCAGGACGCTCTGGGGCCAACGTCCTGACTTTC	CASSLGSGRSGANVLTF
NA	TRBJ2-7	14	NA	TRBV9	TGTGCCAGCAGCCCCTACGACCGGGTCTACGAGCAGTACTTC	CASSPYDRVYEQYF
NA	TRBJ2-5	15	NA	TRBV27	TGTGCCAGCAGCCTGACGGGCGGCGCTCATGGGACCCAGTACTTC	CASSLTGGAHGTQYF
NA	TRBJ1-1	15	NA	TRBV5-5	TGTGCCAGCAGCTTGGAAGCAGGGAGGAACACTGAAGCTTTCTTT	CASSLEAGRNTEAFF
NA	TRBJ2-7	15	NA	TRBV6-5	TGTGCCAGCAGTTACAGGCCGTCGAGCTCCTACGAGCAGTACTTC	CASSYRPSSSYEQYF
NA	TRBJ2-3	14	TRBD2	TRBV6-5	TGTGCCAGCAGTCGACTAGCGGGCACAGATACGCAGTATTTT	CASSRLAGTDTQYF
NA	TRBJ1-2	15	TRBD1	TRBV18	TGTGCCAGCTCTCGAGACAGGGGGCAGAACTATGGCTACACCTTC	CASSRDRGQNYGYTF
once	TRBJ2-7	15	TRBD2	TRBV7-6	TGTGCCAGCAGCTCTACTAGCGGGAGCCCCTACGAGCAGTACTTC	CASSSTSGSPYEQYF
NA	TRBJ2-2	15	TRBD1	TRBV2	TGTGCCAGCAACGGACAGGGGGCGAACACCGGGGAGCTGTTTTTT	CASNGQGANTGELFF
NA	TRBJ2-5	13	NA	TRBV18	TGTGCCAGCTCACCAGGGGGTGGAGAGACCCAGTACTTC	CASSPGGGETQYF
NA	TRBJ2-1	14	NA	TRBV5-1	TGCGCCAGCAGCTTGACAGGGATGGGGAATGAGCAGTTCTTC	CASSLTGMGNEQFF
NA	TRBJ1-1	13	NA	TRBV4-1	TGCGCCAGCAGCCCCACAGGGAGCACTGAAGCTTTCTTT	CASSPTGSTEAFF